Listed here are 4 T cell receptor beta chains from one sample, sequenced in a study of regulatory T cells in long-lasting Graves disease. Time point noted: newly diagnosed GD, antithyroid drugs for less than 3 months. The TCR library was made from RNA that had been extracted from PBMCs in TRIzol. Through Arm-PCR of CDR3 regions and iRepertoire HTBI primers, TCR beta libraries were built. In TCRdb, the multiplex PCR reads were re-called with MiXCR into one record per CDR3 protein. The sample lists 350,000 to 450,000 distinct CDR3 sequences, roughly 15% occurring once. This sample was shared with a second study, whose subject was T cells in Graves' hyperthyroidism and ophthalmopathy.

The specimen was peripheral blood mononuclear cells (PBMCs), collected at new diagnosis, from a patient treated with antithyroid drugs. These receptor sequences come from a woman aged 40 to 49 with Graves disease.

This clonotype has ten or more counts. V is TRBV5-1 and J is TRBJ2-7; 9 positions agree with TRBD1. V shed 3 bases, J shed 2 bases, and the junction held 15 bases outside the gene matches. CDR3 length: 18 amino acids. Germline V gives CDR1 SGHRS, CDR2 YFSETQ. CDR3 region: CASSSLPGQGFATYEQYF. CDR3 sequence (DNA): TGCGCCAGCAGCTCACTTCCGGGACAGGGATTCGCTACCTACGAGCAGTACTTC. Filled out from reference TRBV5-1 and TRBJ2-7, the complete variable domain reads KAGVTQTPRYLIKTRGQQVTLSCSPISGHRSVSWYQQTPGQGLQFLFEYFSETQRNKGNFPGRFSGRQFSNSRSEMNVSTLELGDSALYLCASSSLPGQGFATYEQYFGPGTRLTVT.

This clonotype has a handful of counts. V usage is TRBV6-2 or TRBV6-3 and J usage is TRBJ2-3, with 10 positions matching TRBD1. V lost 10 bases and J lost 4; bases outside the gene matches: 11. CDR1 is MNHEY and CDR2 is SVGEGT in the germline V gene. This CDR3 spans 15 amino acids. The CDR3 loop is CANKPGTGVSDTQYF. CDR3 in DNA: TGTGCCAACAAACCCGGGACAGGGGTTTCAGATACGCAGTATTTT.

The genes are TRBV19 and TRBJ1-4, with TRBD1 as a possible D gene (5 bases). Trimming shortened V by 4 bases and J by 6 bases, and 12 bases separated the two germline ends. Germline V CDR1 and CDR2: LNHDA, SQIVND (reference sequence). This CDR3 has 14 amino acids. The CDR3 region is CASSTRGRDEKLFF. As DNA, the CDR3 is TGTGCCAGTAGTACCCGGGGACGGGATGAAAAACTGTTTTTT. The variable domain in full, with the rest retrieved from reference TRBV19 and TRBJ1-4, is DGGITQSPKYLFRKEGQNVTLSCEQNLNHDAMYWYRQDPGQGLRLIYYSQIVNDFQKGDIAEGYSVSREKKESFPLTVTSAQKNPTAFYLCASSTRGRDEKLFFGSGTQLSVL.

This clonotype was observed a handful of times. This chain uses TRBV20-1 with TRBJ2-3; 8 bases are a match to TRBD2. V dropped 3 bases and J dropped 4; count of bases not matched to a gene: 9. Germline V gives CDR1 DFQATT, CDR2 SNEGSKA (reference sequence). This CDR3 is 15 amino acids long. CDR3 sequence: CSASRTSGGADTQYF. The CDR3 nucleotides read TGCAGTGCTAGCCGTACTAGCGGAGGAGCAGATACGCAGTATTTT.